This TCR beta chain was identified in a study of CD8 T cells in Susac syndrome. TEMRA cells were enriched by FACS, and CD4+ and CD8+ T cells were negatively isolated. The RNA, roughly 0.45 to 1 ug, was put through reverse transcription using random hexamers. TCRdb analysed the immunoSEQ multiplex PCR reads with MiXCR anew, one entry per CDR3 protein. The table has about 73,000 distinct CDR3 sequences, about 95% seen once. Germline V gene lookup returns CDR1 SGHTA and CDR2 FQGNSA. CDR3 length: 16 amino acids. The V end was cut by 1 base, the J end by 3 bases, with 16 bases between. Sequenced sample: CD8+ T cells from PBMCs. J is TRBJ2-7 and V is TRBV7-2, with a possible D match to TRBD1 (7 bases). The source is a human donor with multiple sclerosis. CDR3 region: CASSLGAGGLSYEQYF. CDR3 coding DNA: TGTGCCAGCAGCTTAGGGGCAGGGGGGTTAAGCTACGAGCAGTACTTC.